One T cell receptor (beta chain) is described in this entry. Its antigen remains unidentified. The sample comes from a study of CD8 T cells in ankylosing spondylitis. TCRdb recomputed calls from the 5' RACE reads with MiXCR, one row per CDR3 protein. The sample records hundreds of thousands of distinct CDR3 sequences, roughly 13% being singletons. General study points: Apparently characteristic of ankylosing spondylitis blood was a TCR beta motif (roughly eight highly homologous variants).

The CDR3 has 15 residues. Trimming cost V 5 bases and J 0 bases, with 11 bases left between them. The germline V gene encodes CDR1 SGHVS and CDR2 FQNEAQ. V and J are TRBV7-8 and TRBJ1-5; the D gene is possibly TRBD1 (6 bases). The sequencing input was blood, either unsorted or a sorted T cell fraction (not recorded which). The TCR originated in a male donor with ankylosing spondylitis. The CDR3 reads CASSPRQVSNQPQHF. CDR3 coding DNA: TGTGCCAGCAGCCCCAGACAGGTTAGCAATCAGCCCCAGCATTTT.